Described below is a single T cell receptor (beta chain) sequence and its context. The antigen it binds to is not known. No quality values exist for individual bases; no much larger clone is one base distant. The CDR3 spans 13 residues, from the cysteine through the phenylalanine. CDR3 DNA is the only sequence kept; it has 39 bases, read in frame from the first base. CDR1 and CDR2 (MNHEY, SVGEGT) derive from the germline V gene. Trimming costs V 0 bases and J 6 bases, and their ends lie 9 bases apart. RNA was extracted with the RNeasy kit and roughly 0.5 to 1 ug was reverse transcribed using random hexamers. The immunoSEQ multiplex PCR assay, covering 54 Vbeta and 13 Jbeta segments, was used to amplify TCR beta CDR3 regions. PCR amplification bias was corrected by using a synthetic template baseline for primer optimization and computational correction. Regarding the original processing steps: Reads were assigned to V, D and J genes according to IMGT and analyzed in immunoSEQ Analyzer, with only productive sequences retained. To calculate clonality, Shannon entropy was normalized by log2 of the number of productive unique sequences and then subtracted from one. For each patient and control, public and private clones were evaluated within the 100 most prevalent clones. Susac-specific clones were defined as absent from healthy and MS cohorts, 850 to 1,300 published viral clones and other ImmuneACCESS disease sequences. TCRdb reprocessed the public reads (quality trimming at Q25 with fastp, clone calling with MiXCR) and kept in-frame beta chains. Each CDR3 protein appears once, grouped with its most common genes and DNA. These V and J calls derive from TCRdb rather than the authors' analysis. The sample records roughly 130,000 distinct CDR3 sequences, 94% of which are singletons. Together, the top ten hold around 0.12% of the sample.

The sample comes from a study of CD8 T cells in Susac syndrome (dated by TCRdb to the late 2010s). A note on the overall study: Whether CD8+ T cell activation and differentiation in Susac syndrome was antigen driven was tested using repertoire sequencing.

Findings and caveats that apply to the study as a whole: The TCR sequencing and HLA analysis was acknowledged to have included a relatively small number of individuals.

High-throughput TCR beta sequencing profiled peripheral blood CD8+ and CD4+ T cells from healthy donors, Susac syndrome patients and multiple sclerosis patients. The multiple sclerosis controls were treatment-naive patients whose relapsing-remitting disease, either stable or active, fulfilled the revised McDonald criteria. Bulk CD8+ and CD4+ T cells were purified by magnetic negative isolation, whereas CD8+ TEMRA cells were enriched by FACS. Blood was collected in EDTA tubes and processed within 24 hours, with PBMCs isolated through density gradient centrifugation. PBMCs intended for TCR sequencing were frozen in liquid nitrogen and were later thawed in a 37 degrees C water bath. A purity of at least 90% was achieved for sorted or isolated CD4+, CD8+ and CD8+ TEMRA cells.

This receptor chain uses TRBV6-2 or TRBV6-3 and TRBJ2-7; D gene: possibly TRBD2, on 5 matching bases. The clonotype comes from a human donor with multiple sclerosis. The specimen was CD4+ T cells from PBMCs. The DNA sequence reads TGTGCCAGCAGTTACTCGATTGAGGGCGAGCAGTACTTC. The translation is CASSYSIEGEQYF.